The 19 T cell receptor beta chains below were found in one sample sequenced in a study of blood T cell repertoires in COVID-19. Here immunoSEQ multiplex PCR was the method, and the copy in TCRdb shows in-frame clones only, minus some. The sample comprises some 53,000 clones, roughly 87% of which are singletons, and more than 15% rests with the top ten. Sequenced input: peripheral blood. These TCRs come from a human donor with active COVID-19. The donor label of this sample is uncertain.

The chain recombines TRBV7-2 with TRBJ1-2; D unclear. This CDR3 is built from 13 residues. Germline V lookup: CDR1 SGHTA, CDR2 FQGNSA. Trimming left V 1 base short and J 10 bases short, with 13 bases between. The CDR3 DNA follows: TGTGCCAGCAGCTTAGGACAAGGAATTGCCTACACCTTC. Amino acid sequence: CASSLGQGIAYTF. The variable domain in full, completed from reference TRBV7-2 and TRBJ1-2, reads GAGVSQSPSNKVTEKGKDVELRCDPISGHTALYWYRQSLGQGLEFLIYFQGNSAPDKSGLPSDRFSAERTGGSVSTLTIQRTQQEDSAVYLCASSLGQGIAYTFGSGTRLTVV.

V and J are TRBV27 and TRBJ2-2, with 7 bases fitting TRBD1. The trim removed 5 bases at V and 5 bases at J, leaving 8 bases unmatched. Germline CDR1 is MNHEY and CDR2 is SMNVEV (reference sequence). The CDR3 extends over 15 amino acids. CDR3 nucleotide sequence: TGTGCCAGCAGTCCGACACAGGGGTGGACCGGGGAGCTGTTTTTT. Its protein product is CASSPTQGWTGELFF.

CDR3 protein: CASSVGTDYEQYF. CDR3 nucleotides: TGTGCCAGCAGCGTCGGGACAGACTACGAGCAGTACTTC. The V and J genes are TRBV11-3 and TRBJ2-7, with 7 nucleotides matching TRBD1. The CDR3 length is 13 residues. Germline lookup yields CDR1 SGHNT and CDR2 YENEEA. The trim removed 5 bases at V and 3 bases at J, leaving 4 bases unmatched.

V is TRBV7-6 and J is TRBJ1-1; perhaps TRBD1 as D (5 bases). The CDR3 extends over 15 amino acids. Germline loops: CDR1 SGHVS, CDR2 FNYEAQ. V was pared by 2 bases and J by 1 base, with 11 bases between. DNA for the CDR3: TGTGCCAGCAGCTTAACCGGACAACGGAACACTGAAGCTTTCTTT. Translating it yields CASSLTGQRNTEAFF.

The V and J genes are TRBV29-1 and TRBJ2-4, with 13 bases identical to TRBD2. Per germline, CDR1 SQVTM and CDR2 ANQGSEA. After removal of 4 bases from V and 0 bases from J, the junction contained 6 bases not matched to a gene. The CDR3 runs to 17 residues. CDR3 coding DNA: TGCAGCGTTGCGGGACTAGCGGGGATAGGAGCCAAAAACATTCAGTACTTC. Amino acid sequence: CSVAGLAGIGAKNIQYF.

V usage is TRBV27 and J usage is TRBJ2-5; 10 nucleotides align to TRBD1. The V gene end was trimmed by 3 bases and the J gene end by 5 bases; junction bases not matched to a gene: 3. In germline, CDR1 is MNHEY, CDR2 SMNVEV (reference sequence). CDR3 length: 14 amino acids. CDR3 nucleotide sequence: TGTGCCAGCAGTTTCTCGGGACAGGGGGAGACCCAGTACTTC. It yields the protein CASSFSGQGETQYF.

The J gene is TRBJ2-5, the V gene TRBV21-1; the table names TRBD2, a call not compared with the DNA. TRBV21-1 is termed a pseudogene. CDR3 length: 16 amino acids. This chain's CDR3 is CASSAREPPALETQYF. Written as DNA, the CDR3 is TGTGCCAGCAGCGCAAGGGAGCCCCCTGCCCTCGAGACCCAGTACTTC.

This chain uses TRBV18 with TRBJ2-5; the match to TRBD2 covers 11 bases. V trimming: 6 bases; J trimming: 0 bases; junction bases outside the gene matches: 9. This CDR3 has 17 residues. Germline V lookup: CDR1 KGHSH, CDR2 LQKENI. CDR3 coding DNA: TGTGCCAGCTCGGTCACCCCTAGCGGGGGGCACCAAGAGACCCAGTACTTC. Protein sequence: CASSVTPSGGHQETQYF.

This chain connects TRBV5-8 to TRBJ2-7; the D gene is possibly TRBD2 (6 bases). The V gene's germline CDR1 is SGHTS and CDR2 YDEGEE. Trimming pared 0 bases from V and 2 bases from J, leaving 12 bases between. CDR3 length: 15 residues. In DNA, the CDR3 is TGTGCCAGCAGCTTGGGTGCGGGGATCACCTACGAGCAGTACTTC. Encoded protein: CASSLGAGITYEQYF.

The V and J genes are TRBV6-2 or TRBV6-3 and TRBJ2-1; 11 bases are shared with TRBD2. This CDR3 spans 16 amino acids. The J segment lost 4 bases and the V segment lost 0 bases, leaving 2 bases of the junction unmatched. CDR1 is MNHEY, CDR2 SVGEGT, per germline. CDR3: CASSYSTSGAYNEQFF. As DNA, the CDR3 is TGTGCCAGCAGTTACTCGACTAGCGGGGCGTACAATGAGCAGTTCTTC.

The J gene is TRBJ2-1, the V gene TRBV12-3 or TRBV12-4; TRBD2 might be the D (6 bases). V was clipped by 8 bases and J by 2 bases, with 10 bases between them. The CDR3 runs 13 residues. CDR3 in amino acids: CASAGNTYNEQFF. In nucleotides, the CDR3 is TGTGCCAGCGCGGGGAACACCTACAATGAGCAGTTCTTC.

This clone has only a few counts. This chain uses TRBV9 with TRBJ1-1; TRBD1 agrees at 7 bases. The CDR3 loop spans 15 amino acids. With V trimmed by 4 bases and J by 4 bases, 10 bases remained unmatched. Germline-derived CDR1 and CDR2 are SGDLS and YYNGEE. CDR3 DNA sequence: TGTGCCAGCAGCCCGATAACTTACAGGGGCACTGAAGCTTTCTTT. Translation gives CASSPITYRGTEAFF.

The rearrangement joins TRBV18 to TRBJ1-2; no reliable D call. The CDR3 covers 16 residues. Germline V gene sequence: CDR1 KGHSH, CDR2 LQKENI. The V and J ends lost 3 bases and 0 bases respectively, with 14 bases between them. The CDR3 reads CASSPVQAGSNYGYTF. For the CDR3, the DNA is TGTGCCAGCTCACCTGTTCAGGCAGGATCTAACTATGGCTACACCTTC.

This chain joins TRBV29-1 and TRBJ2-6; D unresolved. The germline V gene has CDR1 SQVTM and CDR2 ANQGSEA. Trimming stripped 6 bases from V and 0 bases from J, with 9 bases between. The CDR3 runs to 14 residues. This CDR3 is CSVGLSSGANVLTF. CDR3 nucleotides: TGCAGCGTCGGGTTATCCTCTGGGGCCAACGTCCTGACTTTC.

This chain joins TRBV4-3 and TRBJ2-3, with D perhaps matching TRBD1 (6 bases). The CDR3 has 15 residues. The V and J ends lost 0 bases and 1 base respectively, with 8 bases between them. Per germline, CDR1 LGHNA and CDR2 YSLEER. The CDR3 coding sequence is TGCGCCAGCAGCCAAGACAGGACAGGCACAGATACGCAGTATTTT. It codes for CASSQDRTGTDTQYF.

V gene TRBV7-2 combines with J gene TRBJ2-3; 13 nucleotides align to TRBD2. V lost 0 bases, J lost 0 bases, and 6 bases stayed unmatched. The germline V gene encodes CDR1 SGHTA and CDR2 FQGNSA. CDR3 length: 19 residues. The CDR3 loop reads CASSLARLAGGSSTDTQYF. The CDR3 DNA is TGTGCCAGCAGCTTAGCAAGACTAGCGGGGGGATCTAGCACAGATACGCAGTATTTT.

The chain's CDR3 is CASSRVGRDIQYF. The DNA for the CDR3 is TGTGCCAGCTCACGGGTAGGGAGGGACATTCAGTACTTC. This chain uses TRBV18 with TRBJ2-4; 7 bases agree with TRBD2. Per germline, CDR1 KGHSH and CDR2 LQKENI. Trimming took 4 bases from V and 8 from J; bases not matched to a gene: 5. The CDR3 has 13 amino acids.

The chain employs TRBV6-2 or TRBV6-3 and TRBJ2-3; 10 nucleotides agree with TRBD2. Germline CDR1 is MNHEY and CDR2 is SVGEGT. Germline trimming cut 5 bases from V and 6 bases from J; bases unmatched to any gene: 8. The CDR3 sequence is 15 residues long. Here the CDR3 reads CASSASGGAVDTQYF. DNA of the CDR3: TGTGCCAGCAGTGCAAGCGGGGGGGCCGTGGATACGCAGTATTTT.

The rearrangement links TRBV5-5 to TRBJ1-2, with 9 bases aligning to TRBD1. The CDR3 extends over 14 amino acids. Germline CDR1 is SGHKS and CDR2 is YYEKEE (reference sequence). Trimming removed 5 bases from V and 8 bases from J; junction bases left unmatched: 10. This CDR3 is CASRAPGTGKGYTF. In DNA, the CDR3 is TGTGCCAGCAGGGCCCCCGGGACAGGGAAAGGCTACACCTTC.